This T cell receptor (beta chain) was recorded in a study of cytomegalovirus exposure and HLA in healthy donors. Study-level results: Earlier analysis found most TCR beta V segments productive about 90% or about 30% of the time. An analysis that was carried out later associated 16,951 TCR beta sequences with HLA alleles at 0.05 false discovery rate.

The CDR3 contains 15 residues. Germline CDR1 and CDR2: SGHRS and YFSETQ. The V and J ends lost 7 bases and 4 bases respectively, with 18 bases between them. About this clone: No antigen is known for it.

The PCR was carried out with 60 Vbeta primers and 13 Jbeta primers. Produced via immunoSEQ multiplex PCR; TCRdb's table is partial and in-frame only. The sample shows 120,000 or so clones, about three quarters of them seen only once. The chain links TRBV5-1 to TRBJ1-3; D might be TRBD1 (5 bases). This TCR was sampled from a man younger than 45 in good health and CMV-seronegative. Sequenced: PBMCs. The CDR3 loop is CASSTGPSQGNTIYF. CDR3 sequence (DNA): TGCGCCAGCTCTACAGGACCCTCCCAGGGAAACACCATATATTTT.